The 6 T cell receptor beta chains in this list originate from one sample, sequenced in a study of CD8+ T cells in alopecia areata. TCR sequencing used cDNA made by reverse transcription of extracted RNA. Using immunoSEQ multiplex PCR, the repertoire was profiled, and TCRdb retains in-frame clones only, with some absent. There are approximately 140,000 clones in the sample; approximately 87% occur only once, and more than 13% lies in the top ten. Here the sequenced sample was CD8+ T cells sorted from blood, taken at week 0. These TCRs come from a human donor with alopecia areata.

Written as DNA, the CDR3 is TGTGCCAGCAGTTACTCGACGGGACGACAGAAAGCTTTCTTT. It is translated as CASSYSTGRQKAFF. The chain combines TRBV6-5 with TRBJ1-1; TRBD1 might be the D (5 bases). CDR1 and CDR2 from the germline V gene are MNHEY and SVGAGI. The V gene lost 0 bases and the J gene lost 9 bases, with 14 bases spanning the gap. This CDR3 is 14 amino acids long.

The J gene is TRBJ2-3, the V gene TRBV27, with 8 bases identical to TRBD1. Germline CDR1 MNHEY, CDR2 SMNVEV (reference sequence). Unmatched junction bases numbered 4, after V lost 7 bases and J lost 1 base. The length of the CDR3 is 14 residues. CDR3 coding DNA: TGTGCCAGCACGGCGACAGGGGGCACAGATACGCAGTATTTT. Protein: CASTATGGTDTQYF.

In this sample, this clone turned up once. The J gene is TRBJ2-1, the V gene TRBV12-5; 7 bases are a match to TRBD2. Germline assignment: CDR1 LGHNT and CDR2 FRNRAP. The trim removed 5 bases at V and 8 bases at J, leaving 6 bases unmatched. The CDR3 sequence is 13 residues long. CDR3 protein: CASGQGLVDEQFF. The DNA for the CDR3 is TGTGCTAGTGGTCAAGGACTAGTCGATGAGCAGTTCTTC.

The chain has TRBV13 and TRBJ1-1, with D perhaps matching TRBD1 (5 bases). The CDR3 is 15 amino acids. Germline V lookup: CDR1 PRHDT, CDR2 FYEKMQ (reference sequence). V was cut by 4 bases and J by 0 bases, with 12 bases left in between. CDR3 loop: CASSSLRGLNTEAFF. The DNA of the CDR3 is TGTGCCAGCAGCTCTCTCCGGGGACTGAACACTGAAGCTTTCTTT. Filled out from reference TRBV13 and TRBJ1-1, the complete variable domain reads AAGVIQSPRHLIKEKRETATLKCYPIPRHDTVYWYQQGPGQDPQFLISFYEKMQSDKGSIPDRFSAQQFSDYHSELNMSSLELGDSALYFCASSSLRGLNTEAFFGQGTRLTVV.

This clone was seen once. The chain carries TRBV10-2 and TRBJ2-7; 9 bases agree with TRBD1. Germline CDR1 reads WSHSY; CDR2 reads SAAADI. The CDR3 extends over 12 amino acids. Trimming removed 10 bases from V and 3 bases from J; junction bases left unmatched: 4. The CDR3 DNA reads as TGCGCCATGGGACAGGGTATCTACGAGCAGTACTTC. Translating it yields CAMGQGIYEQYF.

This chain joins TRBV4-2 and TRBJ2-7, with D uncertain. The V gene lost 2 bases and the J gene lost 2 bases, with 10 bases spanning the gap. The germline CDR1 and CDR2 sequences are LGHNA and YNFKEQ. The CDR3 contains 14 residues. Written as DNA, the CDR3 is TGTGCCAGCAGCCAACCGACCGATACCTACGAGCAGTACTTC. Translating gives CASSQPTDTYEQYF.